The 18 T cell receptor beta chains below all came from one sample that was sequenced in a study of blood T cell repertoires in COVID-19. Sequenced by immunoSEQ multiplex PCR; TCRdb stores in-frame clones only, minus some. The table lists 90,000 to 150,000 clones, roughly 87% of them singletons. Sequencing was performed on peripheral blood. The receptors were gathered from a man older than 75 with acute or convalescent COVID-19.

A single count supports this clone. This chain uses TRBV5-1 with TRBJ2-3; TRBD1 aligns across 7 bases. Germline values: CDR1 SGHRS, CDR2 YFSETQ. V gave up 4 bases and J gave up 2 bases; unmatched junction bases: 4. This CDR3 region has 14 residues. DNA for the CDR3: TGCGCCAGCAGCCTGGGACAGCCCACAGATACGCAGTATTTT. It specifies CASSLGQPTDTQYF.

The sample holds one count of this clone. The chain is built from TRBV6-5 and TRBJ2-2; 9 bases fit TRBD1. There are 15 residues in the CDR3. The V and J ends lost 4 bases and 6 bases, in that order; junction bases with no gene match: 6. The germline V gene has CDR1 MNHEY and CDR2 SVGAGI. CDR3 amino acids: CASSSRDRDSGELFF. CDR3 coding DNA: TGTGCCAGCAGTTCCCGGGACAGGGATTCCGGGGAGCTGTTTTTT.

The V and J genes are TRBV5-1 and TRBJ2-5; 7 nucleotides match TRBD1. Germline V CDR1 and CDR2: SGHRS, YFSETQ. CDR3 length: 16 residues. Trimming cost V 0 bases and J 0 bases; bases outside gene matches: 5. CDR3 amino acids: CASSLAAGTDQETQYF. For the CDR3, the DNA is TGCGCCAGCAGCTTGGCCGCTGGGACAGACCAAGAGACCCAGTACTTC.

This clone is categorized as medium-sized. The CDR3 DNA reads as TGTGCCAGCAGCTTAACTGCCGCACCTCTAGCGGGAGGGACCTACGAGCAGTACTTC. The encoded protein is CASSLTAAPLAGGTYEQYF. The rearrangement joins TRBV11-3 to TRBJ2-7; the match to TRBD2 covers 12 bases. This CDR3 region has 19 residues. Germline lookup yields CDR1 SGHNT and CDR2 YENEEA. V was pared by 2 bases and J by 2 bases, with 13 bases of the junction left unmatched.

CDR3 coding DNA: TGCGCCAGCAGCTTGGAGCCGGGGAGTGGAAACACCATATATTTT. Translation: CASSLEPGSGNTIYF. The chain couples TRBV5-1 to TRBJ1-3; D is uncertain. The germline V gene encodes CDR1 SGHRS and CDR2 YFSETQ. The CDR3 consists of 15 residues. V lost 0 bases to trimming and J lost 3 bases, with 10 bases between them.

The chain carries TRBV5-1 and TRBJ1-1; D perhaps matches TRBD1 (5 bases). The CDR3 has 16 amino acids. V lost 4 bases to trimming and J lost 1 base, with 17 bases between them. In germline, CDR1 is SGHRS, CDR2 YFSETQ. Written as DNA, the CDR3 is TGCGCCAGCAGCCTCCAGGGCAGCGCTGCGAACACTGAAGCTTTCTTT. This sequence encodes CASSLQGSAANTEAFF. Full variable domain (outside the CDR3, taken from reference TRBV5-1 and TRBJ1-1): KAGVTQTPRYLIKTRGQQVTLSCSPISGHRSVSWYQQTPGQGLQFLFEYFSETQRNKGNFPGRFSGRQFSNSRSEMNVSTLELGDSALYLCASSLQGSAANTEAFFGQGTRLTVV.

The CDR3 DNA is TGTGCCAGCAGCCAAGAGGGAGGACTAGATACGCAGTATTTT. This translates into CASSQEGGLDTQYF. V and J are TRBV3-1 (or the pseudogene TRBV3-2) and TRBJ2-3; TRBD2 might be the D (6 bases). The CDR3 runs 14 residues. Germline V lookup: CDR1 LGHDT, CDR2 YNNKEL (reference sequence). V was pared by 0 bases and J by 5 bases, with 9 bases between.

The rearrangement links TRBV27 to TRBJ1-6, with D perhaps matching TRBD1 (5 bases). Germline lookup yields CDR1 MNHEY and CDR2 SMNVEV (reference sequence). V lost 4 bases and J lost 7, with 11 bases in between. This CDR3 is built from 14 residues. The CDR3 loop is CASSYNRPNSPLHF. CDR3 nucleotides: TGTGCCAGCAGTTATAACAGGCCCAATTCACCCCTCCACTTT.

This sequence joins TRBV27 and TRBJ2-5; 8 positions agree with TRBD2. Losses at the gene ends were 6 bases for V and 5 bases for J; bases not matched to a gene: 11. Germline CDR1 is MNHEY and CDR2 is SMNVEV (reference sequence). The length of the CDR3 is 15 residues. The DNA for the CDR3 is TGTGCCAGCAGGTCCCCCGGGAGGGCCTGGGAGACCCAGTACTTC. It yields the protein CASRSPGRAWETQYF.

The rearrangement uses TRBV5-1 and TRBJ1-2; D is uncertain. CDR1 and CDR2 (germline): SGHRS, YFSETQ. Trimming removed 0 bases at V and 8 bases at J, with 14 bases between. CDR3 length: 14 residues. This chain's CDR3 is CASSLGQVWEGYTF. CDR3 sequence (DNA): TGCGCCAGCAGCTTGGGCCAGGTTTGGGAGGGCTACACCTTC.

The chain couples TRBV27 to TRBJ2-7; tentatively, D is TRBD1 (5 bases). CDR1 and CDR2 from the germline V gene are MNHEY and SMNVEV (reference sequence). The CDR3 runs to 13 residues. The ends were cut back, 2 bases at V and 5 bases at J, with 10 bases in the middle. CDR3 loop: CASSLGALDEQYF. CDR3 bases: TGTGCCAGCAGTTTAGGGGCCCTAGACGAGCAGTACTTC.

The chain has TRBV24-1 and TRBJ2-1, with 7 bases identical to TRBD2. The CDR3 contains 15 residues. The V gene end was trimmed by 3 bases and the J gene end by 7 bases; junction bases not matched to a gene: 8. Germline V gene lookup returns CDR1 KGHDR and CDR2 SFDVKD. The CDR3 DNA follows: TGTGCCACCAGTGATATCCGCGGGAGTGGTAATGAGCAGTTCTTC. Residues: CATSDIRGSGNEQFF.

This clone was detected once. The CDR3 DNA sequence: TGTGCCAGCAGCTCTCCAGCGGGGCCCACATACAATGAGCAGTTCTTC. It is translated as CASSSPAGPTYNEQFF. This chain links TRBV27 with TRBJ2-1, with 7 bases aligning to TRBD2. Germline values: CDR1 MNHEY, CDR2 SMNVEV (reference sequence). The CDR3 contains 16 residues. V dropped 6 bases and J dropped 4; count of bases not matched to a gene: 12.

The genes are TRBV10-1 and TRBJ2-2; 7 positions match TRBD1. The CDR3 is 12 residues long. After removal of 9 bases from V and 5 bases from J, the junction contained 3 bases not matched to a gene. The germline V gene has CDR1 WNHNN and CDR2 SYGVQD (reference sequence). The DNA for the CDR3 is TGCGCCAGTCGACAGGGTACCGGGGAGCTGTTTTTT. It specifies CASRQGTGELFF.

This chain joins TRBV7-2 and TRBJ2-7, with 7 bases that match TRBD2. V dropped 2 bases and J dropped 1; count of bases not matched to a gene: 5. CDR1 is SGHTA, CDR2 FQGNSA, per germline. The CDR3 runs to 15 residues. The CDR3 is CASSLRASGSYEQYF. DNA of the CDR3: TGTGCCAGCAGCTTACGGGCTAGCGGTTCCTACGAGCAGTACTTC.

J is TRBJ2-5 and V is TRBV6-1, with D maybe TRBD2 (6 bases). This CDR3 is 14 amino acids long. V gave up 3 bases and J gave up 4 bases, with 12 bases separating them. The V gene's germline CDR1 is MNHNS and CDR2 SASEGT. As DNA, the CDR3 is TGTGCCAGCAGTGAGGCGGGGTCGGGAGAGACCCAGTACTTC. This translates into CASSEAGSGETQYF.

This clone was observed a single time. The chain links TRBV7-2 to TRBJ1-6, with 7 positions matching TRBD1. J was trimmed by 9 bases and V by 8 bases; bases with no gene match: 7. Germline V gene data show CDR1 as SGHTA and CDR2 as FQGNSA. The CDR3 consists of 13 residues. For the CDR3, the DNA is TGTGCCAGCGGGCGGCCAGGGGGTTCACCCCTCCACTTT. It is translated as CASGRPGGSPLHF.

The chain links TRBV15 to TRBJ2-6, with no clear D. The CDR3 has 15 residues. The V and J ends lost 3 bases and 0 bases respectively, with 6 bases between them. Germline assignment: CDR1 LNHNV and CDR2 YYDKDF (reference sequence). CDR3 in amino acids: CATSRTSSGANVLTF. The CDR3, as DNA: TGTGCCACCAGCAGGACAAGCTCTGGGGCCAACGTCCTGACTTTC.